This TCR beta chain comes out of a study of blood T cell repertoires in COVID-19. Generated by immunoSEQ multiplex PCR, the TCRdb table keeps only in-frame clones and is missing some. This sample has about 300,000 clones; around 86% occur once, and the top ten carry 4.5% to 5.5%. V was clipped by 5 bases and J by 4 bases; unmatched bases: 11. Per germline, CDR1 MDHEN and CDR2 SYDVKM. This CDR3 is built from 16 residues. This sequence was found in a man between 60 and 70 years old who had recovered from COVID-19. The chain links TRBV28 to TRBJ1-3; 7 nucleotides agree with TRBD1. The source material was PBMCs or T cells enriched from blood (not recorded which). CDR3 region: CASSPPYRGSGNTIYF. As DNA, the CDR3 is TGTGCCAGCAGTCCCCCTTACAGGGGCTCCGGAAACACCATATATTTT.